This TCR beta chain was recovered during a study of T-cell reconstitution after alpha-beta-depleted transplantation in children. Researchers prepared the TCRbeta library using unique molecular identifiers, the study reports. TCRdb independently ran MiXCR on the PCR reads; one entry per CDR3 protein. The sample contains a few hundred thousand distinct CDR3 sequences, roughly 23% of which appear only once. Many counts were recorded for this clonotype. Specimen: PBMCs, collected before TCRalphabeta/CD19-depleted stem cell transplant. This sequence was found in a girl aged 2 to 9 with Fanconi anemia, due to receive a stem cell transplant.

CDR3 loop: CSVRAGGAPYNSPLHF. CDR3 sequence (DNA): TGCAGTGTTCGCGCAGGGGGCGCCCCCTATAATTCACCCCTCCACTTT. The chain couples TRBV20-1 to TRBJ1-6, with 8 bases fitting TRBD1. There are 16 residues in the CDR3. Germline V gene lookup returns CDR1 DFQATT and CDR2 SNEGSKA (reference sequence). Losses at the gene ends were 7 bases for V and 2 bases for J; bases not matched to a gene: 10.